This note documents a single TCR beta chain sequence. What it binds is unknown. Expressed TCRB transcripts were sequenced because the isolated RNA had all been reverse transcribed beforehand. Repertoires were generated with immunoSEQ multiplex PCR, while TCRdb's copy carries only in-frame clones and drops some. The sample carries 110,000 to 150,000 clones, about 10% recorded once. This entry comes from a study of beta chain features in type 1 diabetes. The CDR3 totals 17 residues. CDR1 is MGHDK and CDR2 is SYGVNS in the germline V gene. V lost 3 bases, J lost 2 bases, and 8 bases stayed unmatched. Study-wide findings and caveats: The similarity of naive, central memory and Treg TCRB repertoires appeared greater among patients than among healthy donors. The question of HLA type influencing TCRB rearrangement was one that remained unresolved here.

CD45RO/CCR7/CD25/CD127/CD95/CD27 separated CD4+ naive, central memory, regulatory and stem cell-like memory cells by sorting. Sequencing used central memory CD4+ T cells from blood. The TCR comes from a man aged 18 to 35 in good health. The genes are TRBV25-1 and TRBJ2-5; 11 bases align to TRBD2. CDR3: CASSDQFSGGGQETQYF. The CDR3 DNA reads as TGTGCCAGCAGTGACCAATTTAGCGGGGGGGGGCAAGAGACCCAGTACTTC.